The entry below describes one T cell receptor (beta chain). Its specificity is not known. This entry comes from a study of T cells expressing NK-cell markers. Whole-study findings and limits: The same clonotypes also predominated in the CD3+CD56-NKG2C+ fraction of several donors.

The CDR3 covers 17 residues. Germline CDR1 reads LNHDA; CDR2 reads SQIVND (reference sequence). TCRdb reanalyzed the 5' RACE reads and collapses them to one entry per CDR3 protein, without DNA. Recorded for this sample: some 390,000 distinct CDR3 sequences. The source is a woman between 45 and 65 years old in good health. The sequenced material came from blood T cells: a sorted CD56 or NKG2C T cell subset, CD4+ or CD8+ T cells, or bulk PBMC T cells (not recorded which). The chain uses TRBV19 and TRBJ2-2; TCRdb calls TRBD2, which cannot be checked without DNA. CDR3 sequence: CASRMTRTRGYTGELFF.